The 32 T cell receptor beta chains listed next were all sequenced from one sample in a study of shared clonotypes between healthy human individuals. Sequenced by immunoSEQ multiplex PCR; TCRdb stores in-frame clones only, minus some. The sample includes around 1,900,000 clones, around 93% of them seen just once. Terminally differentiated effector memory CD45RA+ cells were excluded by CCR7 positive selection of CD45RO-negative cells. Sequencing input: naive CD8+ T cells from PBMCs. These receptor sequences come from a man between 18 and 29 years old in good health. Some clones in this sample may be carry-over from other donors' samples.

The chain links TRBV28 to TRBJ2-6, with 10 bases aligning to TRBD1. The ends lost 6 bases at V and 8 bases at J; junction bases unmatched: 10. Germline lookup yields CDR1 MDHEN and CDR2 SYDVKM. CDR3 length: 16 amino acids. In DNA, the CDR3 is TGTGCCAGCAGCTTCCTCAGGGGACAGGGGTCCAACGTCCTGACTTTC. Its translation is CASSFLRGQGSNVLTF.

The rearrangement links TRBV14 to TRBJ1-2, with 7 bases matching TRBD1. The CDR3 runs to 13 residues. V gave up 5 bases and J gave up 4 bases; unmatched junction bases: 4. Looked up from germline, CDR1 is SGHDN and CDR2 is FVKESK. The CDR3 loop is CASSEGALYGYTF. In DNA, the CDR3 is TGTGCCAGCAGCGAGGGGGCTCTCTATGGCTACACCTTC.

CDR3 DNA sequence: TGCAGCGTAGCCGGGACAGGGGGGTGGTACGAGCAGTACTTC. Translation: CSVAGTGGWYEQYF. The chain links TRBV29-1 to TRBJ2-7; TRBD1 aligns across 11 bases. Germline CDR1 SQVTM, CDR2 ANQGSEA. This CDR3 spans 14 amino acids. Trimming removed 6 bases from V and 4 bases from J; junction bases left unmatched: 8.

The chain recombines TRBV10-3 with TRBJ1-1; no clear D. The germline V and J ends were trimmed by 0 bases and 4 bases, with 9 bases remaining between them. The V gene's germline CDR1 is ENHRY and CDR2 SYGVKD. CDR3 size: 14 residues. This CDR3 is CAISESQYLTEAFF. The CDR3 DNA is TGTGCCATCAGTGAGTCCCAATACCTCACTGAAGCTTTCTTT.

The rearrangement links TRBV25-1 to TRBJ1-2; TRBD1 matches at 12 bases. The CDR3 runs to 15 residues. The junction had 4 bases not matched to a gene; V was cut back by 7 bases and J by 1 base. CDR1 and CDR2 from the germline V gene are MGHDK and SYGVNS. The CDR3: CASKGQGAYNYGYTF. The CDR3 DNA sequence: TGTGCCAGCAAGGGACAGGGGGCCTATAACTATGGCTACACCTTC.

This clone was found once. The chain has TRBV2 and TRBJ2-7, with D perhaps being TRBD1 or TRBD2 (6 bases each). Germline V gene lookup returns CDR1 SNHLY and CDR2 FYNNEI. This CDR3 contains 13 residues. Trimming removed 6 bases at V and 3 bases at J, with 12 bases between. The CDR3 DNA reads TGTGCCAGCAGGCCAAGGGGGGTCTACGAGCAGTACTTC. It specifies CASRPRGVYEQYF.

This chain uses TRBV7-9 with TRBJ1-1; no firm D call. V gave up 1 base and J gave up 6 bases, with 12 bases separating them. The CDR3 consists of 14 residues. Germline CDR1 is SEHNR and CDR2 is FQNEAQ (reference sequence). The CDR3 loop is CASSLVTGWAEAFF. In DNA, the CDR3 is TGTGCCAGCAGCTTAGTTACGGGGTGGGCTGAAGCTTTCTTT.

This clone was observed a few times. In DNA, the CDR3 is TGTGCCAGCAGCCAATACGACAGGGTGAACACTGAAGCTTTCTTT. It specifies CASSQYDRVNTEAFF. The chain couples TRBV5-5 to TRBJ1-1; TRBD1 matches 7 bases. V trimming: 4 bases; J trimming: 0 bases; junction bases outside the gene matches: 6. Germline assignment: CDR1 SGHKS and CDR2 YYEKEE (reference sequence). The CDR3 covers 15 residues.

With respect to this clone: The identical CDR3 is also encoded by other nucleotide sequences in the sample. This chain joins TRBV2 and TRBJ1-1; 9 bases are a match to TRBD1. Germline lookup yields CDR1 SNHLY and CDR2 FYNNEI. V lost 6 bases to trimming and J lost 2 bases; unmatched junction nucleotides: 4. This CDR3 is 14 amino acids long. CDR3 sequence (DNA): TGTGCCAGCAGAGGGACAGGGCGAAACACTGAAGCTTTCTTT. Protein product: CASRGTGRNTEAFF.

The chain links TRBV5-4 to TRBJ2-1; 9 bases are a match to TRBD2. The CDR3 consists of 18 residues. Germline V gives CDR1 SGHNT, CDR2 YYREEE (reference sequence). V was pared by 0 bases and J by 5 bases, with 12 bases of the junction left unmatched. CDR3 protein: CASSLGLAESIVDNEQFF. In DNA, the CDR3 is TGTGCCAGCAGCTTGGGACTAGCGGAGAGCATTGTTGACAATGAGCAGTTCTTC.

The J gene is TRBJ1-1, the V gene TRBV5-1; D possibly corresponds to TRBD1 (6 bases). The V gene's germline CDR1 is SGHRS and CDR2 YFSETQ. There are 13 residues in the CDR3. Trimming took off 6 bases at V and 4 bases at J, with 13 bases between the two ends. The CDR3 reads CASTGRDTTEAFF. The CDR3 DNA reads as TGCGCCAGCACCGGGAGGGACACCACTGAAGCTTTCTTT.

V is TRBV7-9 and J is TRBJ2-1, with 8 bases aligning to TRBD2. CDR1 SEHNR and CDR2 FQNEAQ come from the germline V gene (reference sequence). Trimming took 2 bases from V and 8 from J; bases not matched to a gene: 11. CDR3 size: 16 residues. CDR3 sequence: CASSLPPKRESDEQFF. For the CDR3, the DNA is TGTGCCAGCAGCTTACCCCCGAAGCGGGAGTCCGATGAGCAGTTCTTC.

The CDR3 spells CASSSYSDQETQYF. CDR3 nucleotides: TGTGCCAGCAGCTCTTATAGCGACCAAGAGACCCAGTACTTC. The V and J genes are TRBV7-3 and TRBJ2-5; D perhaps matches TRBD2 (5 bases). Trimming cost V 4 bases and J 0 bases, with 9 bases left between them. The germline gives CDR1 SGHTA, CDR2 FQGTGA. The CDR3 has 14 amino acids. Full variable domain (remainder filled in from reference TRBV7-3 and TRBJ2-5): GAGVSQTPSNKVTEKGKYVELRCDPISGHTALYWYRQSLGQGPEFLIYFQGTGAADDSGLPNDRFFAVRPEGSVSTLKIQRTERGDSAVYLCASSSYSDQETQYFGPGTRLLVL.

The rearrangement joins TRBV15 to TRBJ2-7, with a tentative D call TRBD1 (6 bases). Germline V gene lookup returns CDR1 LNHNV and CDR2 YYDKDF (reference sequence). The CDR3 sequence is 13 residues long. The V gene lost 5 bases and the J gene lost 4 bases, with 12 bases spanning the gap. The CDR3 spells CATSEGGDYEQYF. The CDR3, as DNA: TGTGCCACCAGCGAAGGGGGTGATTACGAGCAGTACTTC.

V gene TRBV10-2 combines with J gene TRBJ2-1; 11 bases fit TRBD2. The CDR3 is made up of 14 amino acids. V shed 5 bases, J shed 7 bases, and the junction held 4 bases outside the gene matches. Looked up from germline, CDR1 is WSHSY and CDR2 is SAAADI. This chain's CDR3 is CASSLTSGINEQFF. The CDR3 coding sequence is TGCGCCAGCAGTCTGACTAGCGGGATAAATGAGCAGTTCTTC.

The chain links TRBV5-6 to TRBJ2-5, with TRBD1 identical over 10 bases. The ends lost 4 bases at V and 5 bases at J; junction bases unmatched: 5. The CDR3 is 14 amino acids. CDR1 and CDR2 from the germline V gene are SGHDT and YYEEEE. In nucleotides, the CDR3 is TGTGCCAGCAGCCCTGGGACAGGGGTTGAGACCCAGTACTTC. Translating gives CASSPGTGVETQYF.

This chain joins TRBV2 and TRBJ2-5; 10 positions agree with TRBD2. CDR1 is SNHLY, CDR2 FYNNEI, per germline. The CDR3 covers 13 residues. Germline trimming cut 9 bases from V and 7 bases from J; bases unmatched to any gene: 8. CDR3 sequence reads: CARGLAVPGTQYF. CDR3 in DNA: TGTGCCAGAGGACTAGCGGTTCCTGGGACCCAGTACTTC.

V and J are TRBV6-1 and TRBJ1-2; D not certain. The CDR3 extends over 15 amino acids. Germline values: CDR1 MNHNS, CDR2 SASEGT. Trimming removed 1 base from V and 5 bases from J, with 14 bases in between. For the CDR3, the DNA is TGTGCCAGCAGTGAAGGACTCTCGGGTGTTTATGGCTACACCTTC. This gives the protein CASSEGLSGVYGYTF.

A word on this clone: At the DNA level, this CDR3 is encoded by other sequences in the same sample as well. This sequence joins TRBV9 and TRBJ1-5; 11 positions agree with TRBD1. This CDR3 is 16 amino acids long. Germline V gene lookup returns CDR1 SGDLS and CDR2 YYNGEE. Trimming at V came to 2 bases and at J to 4 bases, leaving 5 bases not matched to a gene. CDR3 amino acids: CASSVGDRGGNQPQHF. CDR3 sequence (DNA): TGTGCCAGCAGCGTTGGGGACAGGGGGGGAAATCAGCCCCAGCATTTT.

CDR3 region: CASSPGTGPSELFF. The DNA of the CDR3 is TGCGCCAGCAGCCCCGGGACAGGACCGTCAGAACTGTTTTTT. J is TRBJ1-4 and V is TRBV4-3, with 8 nucleotides matching TRBD1. Trimming took 4 bases from V and 12 from J; bases not matched to a gene: 10. CDR3 length equals 14 residues. Germline values: CDR1 LGHNA, CDR2 YSLEER.

V and J are TRBV5-1 and TRBJ1-1; 7 bases are shared with TRBD1. Germline CDR1 is SGHRS and CDR2 is YFSETQ. The CDR3 totals 15 residues. V gave up 4 bases and J gave up 4 bases; unmatched junction bases: 10. The CDR3 DNA is TGCGCCAGCAGCGCGAGGACAGGCTGGGGCACTGAAGCTTTCTTT. Translation gives CASSARTGWGTEAFF.

The gene calls are TRBV4-3 and TRBJ1-1; maybe TRBD1 (6 bases). Germline CDR1 LGHNA, CDR2 YSLEER. The CDR3 loop spans 15 amino acids. V lost 4 bases and J lost 1, with 13 bases in between. CDR3 bases: TGCGCCAGCAGCCGACAGGCGACGGAGAACACTGAAGCTTTCTTT. Encoded protein: CASSRQATENTEAFF.

This clone was detected only a few times. The rearrangement uses TRBV27 and TRBJ2-1; 9 nucleotides match TRBD2. The CDR3 has 16 amino acids. The junction had 6 bases not matched to a gene; V was cut back by 2 bases and J by 4 bases. CDR1 is MNHEY and CDR2 is SMNVEV in the germline V gene (reference sequence). The CDR3 DNA sequence: TGTGCCAGCAGTTTAACGGCGGGAGGGGAATACAATGAGCAGTTCTTC. Translating it yields CASSLTAGGEYNEQFF.

This chain connects TRBV4-1 to TRBJ2-2, with D uncertain. Deletions cut 0 bases from V and 6 bases from J, with 8 bases between. Looked up from germline, CDR1 is MGHRA and CDR2 is YSYEKL. This CDR3 is 14 amino acids long. CDR3 coding DNA: TGCGCCAGCAGCCAAGATTCCAGGCCCGGGGAGCTGTTTTTT. Protein: CASSQDSRPGELFF.

The CDR3 DNA sequence: TGTGCCAGCAGCTTAACTGGGACTAGCGGGCCGAGGGATGAGCAGTTCTTC. It yields the protein CASSLTGTSGPRDEQFF. The chain has TRBV28 and TRBJ2-1; 12 bases fit TRBD2. CDR3 length equals 17 residues. Germline CDR1 and CDR2: MDHEN and SYDVKM. V dropped 6 bases and J dropped 8; count of bases not matched to a gene: 14.

The chain uses TRBV9 and TRBJ1-2; D gene ambiguous. This CDR3 spans 14 amino acids. Trimming stripped 3 bases from V and 3 bases from J, with 12 bases between. The germline CDR1 and CDR2 sequences are SGDLS and YYNGEE. The CDR3 here is CASSGSWKYYGYTF. The DNA for the CDR3 is TGTGCCAGCAGCGGCAGTTGGAAATACTATGGCTACACCTTC.

CDR3 protein: CASSLYRGHEQYF. The CDR3 DNA reads TGTGCCAGCAGCTTATACAGGGGCCACGAGCAGTACTTC. The chain uses TRBV11-1 and TRBJ2-7; TRBD1 agrees at 7 bases. The CDR3 is 13 residues long. The J segment lost 5 bases and the V segment lost 2 bases, leaving 3 bases of the junction unmatched. Germline-derived CDR1 and CDR2 are SGHAT and FQDESV (reference sequence).

The CDR3 reads CASSAKGPNTEAFF. The DNA for the CDR3 is TGTGCCAGCAGCGCCAAGGGGCCGAACACTGAAGCTTTCTTT. The chain combines TRBV7-9 with TRBJ1-1; the D gene is possibly TRBD1 (5 bases). The V end was cut by 5 bases, the J end by 1 base, with 11 bases between. The CDR3 is 14 residues long. The germline V gene has CDR1 SEHNR and CDR2 FQNEAQ (reference sequence). The whole variable domain, remainder taken from reference TRBV7-9 and TRBJ1-1, is DTGVSQNPRHKITKRGQNVTFRCDPISEHNRLYWYRQTLGQGPEFLTYFQNEAQLEKSRLLSDRFSAERPKGSFSTLEIQRTEQGDSAMYLCASSAKGPNTEAFFGQGTRLTVV.

The chain recombines TRBV7-9 with TRBJ1-5; no clear D gene. The ends were cut back, 5 bases at V and 10 bases at J, with 9 bases in the middle. The CDR3 runs to 11 residues. Germline V lookup: CDR1 SEHNR, CDR2 FQNEAQ (reference sequence). The CDR3 is CASSTGGPQHF. The CDR3 bases are TGTGCCAGCAGCACCGGTGGACCCCAGCATTTT.

The V call is TRBV5-1, the J call TRBJ2-1; TRBD2 matches at 11 bases. Trimming removed 4 bases from V and 0 bases from J; junction bases left unmatched: 0. The germline CDR1 and CDR2 sequences are SGHRS and YFSETQ. The CDR3 has 15 amino acids. This CDR3 is CASSGLAGSYNEQFF. The CDR3 nucleotides read TGCGCCAGCAGCGGACTAGCGGGCTCCTACAATGAGCAGTTCTTC.

The V call is TRBV10-2, the J call TRBJ2-7; D is unresolved. V was pared by 6 bases and J by 1 base, with 10 bases between. Germline V gene data show CDR1 as WSHSY and CDR2 as SAAADI. The CDR3 runs 13 residues. CDR3 nucleotides: TGCGCCAGCAGAGAAGACCGGTCCTACGAGCAGTACTTC. This codes for CASREDRSYEQYF.

The chain has TRBV5-8 and TRBJ1-5; no clear D gene. Trimming shortened V by 1 base and J by 2 bases, and 10 bases separated the two germline ends. The CDR3 length is 15 residues. Looked up from germline, CDR1 is SGHTS and CDR2 is YDEGEE. CDR3 amino acids: CASSLRHIRNQPQHF. The CDR3 region has the DNA TGTGCCAGCAGCTTGCGGCACATACGCAATCAGCCCCAGCATTTT.